The 6 T cell receptor beta chains below all came from one sample that was sequenced in a study of T cells expressing NK-cell markers. TCRdb reanalyzed the 5' RACE reads and collapses them to one entry per CDR3 protein, without DNA. The data show around 180,000 distinct CDR3 sequences, and the top ten clones hold about 19%. The sample taken for sequencing was blood T cells: a sorted CD56 or NKG2C T cell subset, CD4+ or CD8+ T cells, or bulk PBMC T cells (not recorded which). The receptor set was obtained from a man aged 18 to 69 in good health.

This CDR3 reads CATGSSGNTIYF. The chain combines TRBV6-5 with TRBJ1-3; TCRdb proposes TRBD1, but this gene call is untestable without DNA. The CDR3 runs to 12 residues. Germline V CDR1 and CDR2: MNHEY, SVGAGI.

The chain employs TRBV11-2 and TRBJ2-7; the TRBD2 assignment by TCRdb is unverifiable without DNA. Looked up from germline, CDR1 is SGHAT and CDR2 is FQNNGV. This CDR3 is 19 amino acids long. This chain's CDR3 is CASSRSKRETSSTSYEQYF. The whole variable domain, remainder taken from reference TRBV11-2 and TRBJ2-7, is EAGVAQSPRYKIIEKRQSVAFWCNPISGHATLYWYQQILGQGPKLLIQFQNNGVVDDSQLPKDRFSAERLKGVDSTLKIQPAKLEDSAVYLCASSRSKRETSSTSYEQYFGPGTRLTVT.

V usage is TRBV6-2 or TRBV6-3 and J usage is TRBJ2-1; the D call from TCRdb, TRBD1, cannot be confirmed without DNA. Germline CDR1 reads MNHEY; CDR2 reads SVGEGT. The CDR3 runs to 14 residues. CDR3 residues: CASRYWGVGDEQFF.

The genes are TRBV2 and TRBJ2-7; TCRdb reports TRBD1, a call that lacks DNA to check it against. The V gene's germline CDR1 is SNHLY and CDR2 FYNNEI. The CDR3 runs 15 residues. The CDR3 is CASSVDRAFAYEQYF.

This chain links TRBV27 with TRBJ1-1; TCRdb designates TRBD1, a call that cannot be tested without DNA. The CDR3 has 15 amino acids. The germline gives CDR1 MNHEY, CDR2 SMNVEV (reference sequence). The CDR3 loop reads CASSLGQYMNTEAFF.

This chain uses TRBV9 with TRBJ2-3; the TCRdb call, TRBD2, lacks DNA for checking. The CDR3 loop spans 16 amino acids. CDR1 and CDR2 from the germline V gene are SGDLS and YYNGEE. CDR3 region: CASSASGGASTDTQYF.